Listed below are T cell receptor beta chains from one sample, sequenced in a study of blood T cell repertoires in COVID-19. Sequenced by immunoSEQ multiplex PCR; TCRdb stores in-frame clones only, minus some. The repertoire includes roughly 160,000 clones, approximately 85% of them detected once, and more than 7% sits in the top ten. What was sequenced was peripheral blood. These receptors were collected from a woman aged 60-75 years with COVID-19, enrolled during active disease. CDR3s include the opening cysteine and the closing phenylalanine or tryptophan. Each record gives: V gene, J gene, CDR3 length, clone size, D gene, CDR3 protein, CDR3 DNA. A D gene is named only where the DNA matches it firmly. Size tells how often a clone was seen (once, few, many) or the class of an expanded clone, and some rows leave it out.

V: TRBV7-9
J: TRBJ2-7
length: 17
size: few
D: -
CDR3: CASSAAGAPQTTYEQYF
DNA: TGTGCCAGCAGCGCAGCTGGGGCTCCCCAAACTACCTACGAGCAGTACTTC

V: TRBV5-4
J: TRBJ1-1
length: 14
size: few
D: -
CDR3: CASSSSEGYTEAFF
DNA: TGTGCCAGCAGCTCATCGGAGGGGTACACTGAAGCTTTCTTT

V: TRBV28
J: TRBJ1-2
length: 13
size: -
D: TRBD1
CDR3: CASNLDRGSGYTF
DNA: TGTGCCAGCAATTTGGACAGGGGGAGTGGCTACACCTTC

V: TRBV24-1
J: TRBJ1-1
length: 14
size: -
D: -
CDR3: CATSQTGRDTEAFF
DNA: TGTGCCACCAGTCAGACAGGCCGTGACACTGAAGCTTTCTTT

V: TRBV7-9
J: TRBJ1-4
length: 16
size: -
D: -
CDR3: CASSSNDATADEKLFF
DNA: TGTGCCAGCAGTTCAAACGACGCCACGGCGGATGAAAAACTGTTTTTT

V: TRBV6-2/TRBV6-3
J: TRBJ2-3
length: 15
size: -
D: -
CDR3: CASSTGGQSTDTQYF
DNA: TGTGCCAGCAGCACCGGGGGACAGAGCACAGATACGCAGTATTTT

V: TRBV11-2
J: TRBJ2-2
length: 16
size: -
D: -
CDR3: CASSPNAGSNTGELFF
DNA: TGTGCCAGCAGCCCCAATGCGGGGTCGAACACCGGGGAGCTGTTTTTT

V: TRBV9
J: TRBJ2-2
length: 16
size: -
D: -
CDR3: CASSVGRGRNTGELFF
DNA: TGTGCCAGCAGCGTAGGTAGGGGCCGGAACACCGGGGAGCTGTTTTTT

V: TRBV5-1
J: TRBJ1-2
length: 9
size: -
D: -
CDR3: CASRRGYTF
DNA: TGCGCCAGCAGGCGCGGCTACACCTTC

V: TRBV6-2/TRBV6-3
J: TRBJ2-2
length: 18
size: -
D: TRBD2
CDR3: CASSSGLAGVADTGELFF
DNA: TGTGCCAGCAGTTCGGGACTAGCGGGAGTAGCGGACACCGGGGAGCTGTTTTTT

V: TRBV5-6
J: TRBJ2-7
length: 15
size: once
D: -
CDR3: CASSLVDGRLYEQYF
DNA: TGTGCCAGCAGCTTGGTGGACGGACGACTATATGAGCAGTACTTC

V: TRBV6-5
J: TRBJ2-5
length: 14
size: -
D: TRBD2
CDR3: CASRSGGLGETQYF
DNA: TGTGCCAGCAGAAGCGGGGGATTGGGAGAGACCCAGTACTTC

V: TRBV7-3
J: TRBJ2-3
length: 13
size: few
D: -
CDR3: CASSSPLSDTQYF
DNA: TGTGCCAGCAGCTCTCCTCTCTCGGATACGCAGTATTTT

V: TRBV6-6
J: TRBJ2-3
length: 11
size: few
D: -
CDR3: CASSAGYEQYF
DNA: TGTGCCAGCAGTGCAGGATATGAGCAGTATTTT

V: TRBV3-1/TRBV3-2
J: TRBJ2-3
length: 13
size: few
D: -
CDR3: CASETGGTDTQYF
DNA: TGTGCCAGCGAGACCGGAGGTACAGATACGCAGTATTTT

V: TRBV9
J: TRBJ2-3
length: 13
size: -
D: -
CDR3: CASSRTETDTQYF
DNA: TGTGCCAGCAGCCGGACAGAAACAGATACGCAGTATTTT

V: TRBV5-1
J: TRBJ1-1
length: 15
size: few
D: -
CDR3: CASSLDGVVNTEAFF
DNA: TGCGCCAGCAGCTTGGACGGGGTGGTGAACACTGAAGCTTTCTTT

V: TRBV5-7
J: TRBJ2-2
length: 19
size: -
D: -
CDR3: CASSVRPDSPEENTGELFF
DNA: TGTGCCAGCAGCGTGCGCCCTGACAGCCCCGAGGAGAACACCGGGGAGCTGTTTTTT

V: TRBV11-2
J: TRBJ1-6
length: 16
size: -
D: TRBD1
CDR3: CASSLAGTGVSSPLHF
DNA: TGTGCCAGCAGCTTAGCCGGGACAGGGGTCTCTTCACCCCTCCACTTT

V: TRBV27
J: TRBJ2-3
length: 15
size: -
D: TRBD2
CDR3: CASSPGLAGPGTQYF
DNA: TGTGCCAGCAGTCCGGGACTAGCGGGGCCCGGTACGCAGTATTTT

V: TRBV5-1
J: TRBJ2-1
length: 14
size: once
D: -
CDR3: CASSWGDTHNEQFF
DNA: TGCGCCAGCAGCTGGGGCGACACGCACAATGAGCAGTTCTTC

V: TRBV7-2
J: TRBJ2-1
length: 16
size: -
D: TRBD2
CDR3: CASSSRTSGTYNEQFF
DNA: TGTGCCAGCAGCTCCCGGACTAGCGGGACTTACAATGAGCAGTTCTTC

V: TRBV29-1
J: TRBJ2-2
length: 18
size: -
D: -
CDR3: CSVDPTPPGRGRTGELFF
DNA: TGCAGCGTTGACCCTACCCCACCCGGCAGGGGAAGAACCGGGGAGCTGTTTTTT

V: TRBV27
J: TRBJ1-1
length: 17
size: few
D: TRBD1
CDR3: CASSSGPGTGFGTEAFF
DNA: TGTGCCAGCAGTTCCGGTCCCGGGACAGGGTTCGGCACTGAAGCTTTCTTT

V: TRBV6-2/TRBV6-3
J: TRBJ1-2
length: 15
size: -
D: TRBD1
CDR3: CASSTRTGPSYGYTF
DNA: TGTGCCAGCAGTACGAGGACAGGGCCTAGCTATGGCTACACCTTC

V: TRBV5-1
J: TRBJ2-5
length: 14
size: -
D: TRBD1
CDR3: CASSFGQAQETQYF
DNA: TGCGCCAGCAGCTTTGGACAGGCCCAAGAGACCCAGTACTTC

V: TRBV4-2
J: TRBJ2-1
length: 15
size: few
D: -
CDR3: CASSLNRVPYNEQFF
DNA: TGTGCCAGCAGCCTCAACAGGGTACCCTACAATGAGCAGTTCTTC

V: TRBV9
J: TRBJ2-1
length: 13
size: -
D: -
CDR3: CASSGLDNNEQFF
DNA: TGTGCCAGCAGCGGACTAGATAACAATGAGCAGTTCTTC

V: TRBV27
J: TRBJ2-2
length: 15
size: -
D: -
CDR3: CASSNFLLQGGELFF
DNA: TGTGCCAGCAGTAACTTTTTACTTCAGGGGGGGGAGCTGTTTTTT

V: TRBV4-2
J: TRBJ2-3
length: 13
size: -
D: -
CDR3: CASSQDSPDTQYF
DNA: TGTGCCAGCAGCCAAGATAGCCCAGATACGCAGTATTTT

V: TRBV9
J: TRBJ2-1
length: 14
size: -
D: -
CDR3: CASSVSLSYNEQFF
DNA: TGTGCCAGCAGCGTATCTCTCTCCTACAATGAGCAGTTCTTC

V: TRBV10-3
J: TRBJ2-7
length: 15
size: -
D: TRBD1
CDR3: CAISELTGVGYEQYF
DNA: TGTGCCATCAGTGAATTGACAGGGGTCGGCTACGAGCAGTACTTC

V: TRBV24-1
J: TRBJ2-1
length: 16
size: -
D: -
CDR3: CATRDDYPSSYNEQFF
DNA: TGTGCCACCAGGGACGACTACCCTAGCTCCTACAATGAGCAGTTCTTC

V: TRBV12-3/TRBV12-4
J: TRBJ1-6
length: 12
size: -
D: -
CDR3: CASSLFRSPLHF
DNA: TGTGCCAGCAGTTTATTCCGTTCACCCCTCCACTTT

V: TRBV7-3
J: TRBJ2-2
length: 16
size: -
D: -
CDR3: CASSLNEQPGTGELFF
DNA: TGTGCCAGCAGCTTAAATGAGCAGCCGGGCACCGGGGAGCTGTTTTTT

V: TRBV7-9
J: TRBJ2-1
length: 15
size: once
D: -
CDR3: CASSYHRDRYNEQFF
DNA: TGTGCCAGCAGCTACCACAGGGATCGGTACAATGAGCAGTTCTTC

V: TRBV12-3/TRBV12-4
J: TRBJ2-1
length: 11
size: -
D: -
CDR3: CASQINNEQFF
DNA: TGTGCCAGCCAGATAAACAATGAGCAGTTCTTC